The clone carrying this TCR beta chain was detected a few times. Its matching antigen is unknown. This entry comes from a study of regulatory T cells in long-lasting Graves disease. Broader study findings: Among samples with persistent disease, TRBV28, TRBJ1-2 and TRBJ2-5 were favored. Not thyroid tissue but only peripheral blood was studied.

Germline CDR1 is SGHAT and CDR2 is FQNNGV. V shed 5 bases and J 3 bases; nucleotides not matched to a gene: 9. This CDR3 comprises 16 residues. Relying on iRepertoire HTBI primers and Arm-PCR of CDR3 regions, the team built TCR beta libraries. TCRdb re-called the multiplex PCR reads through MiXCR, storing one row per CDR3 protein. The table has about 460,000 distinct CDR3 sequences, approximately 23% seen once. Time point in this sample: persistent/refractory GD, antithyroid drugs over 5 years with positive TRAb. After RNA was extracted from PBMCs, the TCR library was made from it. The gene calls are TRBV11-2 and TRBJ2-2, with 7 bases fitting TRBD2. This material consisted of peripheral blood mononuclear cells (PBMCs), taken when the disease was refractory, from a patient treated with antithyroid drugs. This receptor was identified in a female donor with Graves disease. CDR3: CASSPQGGWDTGELFF. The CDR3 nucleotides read TGTGCCAGCAGCCCCCAGGGAGGGTGGGACACCGGGGAGCTGTTTTTT.